This record concerns one T cell receptor (beta chain) sequence. This specimen comes from a study of blood T cell repertoires in COVID-19. Study-level background: The origin of the acute and convalescent COVID-19 samples was the United States, Italy and Spain.

TCRdb keeps only in-frame clones here, not all; method: immunoSEQ multiplex PCR. The table records approximately 230,000 clones, 85% to 90% of them present only once. The CDR3 extends over 16 amino acids. V gave up 6 bases and J gave up 6 bases, with 20 bases separating them. CDR1 is MGHRA and CDR2 is YSYEKL in the germline V gene. The chain carries TRBV4-1 and TRBJ2-2, with D possibly being TRBD2 (6 bases). The material sequenced was peripheral blood. The TCR sequence derives from a man older than 75 with acute or convalescent COVID-19. The DNA for the CDR3 is TGCGCCAGCAGGGCAAGACTAGGAGGGTTGTCCGGGGAGCTGTTTTTT. It yields the protein CASRARLGGLSGELFF.